Presented here are 29 T cell receptor beta chains from one specimen sequenced in a study of control samples from healthy donors and cancer patients. Here immunoSEQ multiplex PCR was the method, and the copy in TCRdb shows in-frame clones only, minus some. Here the sample spans about 120,000 clones, about 89% being singletons. The source material was blood. The receptors come from a woman younger than 30 in good health.

The rearrangement joins TRBV2 to TRBJ2-3; 9 bases align to TRBD1. The CDR3 is 16 amino acids. Germline values: CDR1 SNHLY, CDR2 FYNNEI. With V trimmed by 1 base and J by 3 bases, 5 bases remained unmatched. CDR3 bases: TGTGCCAGCAGTGAAGAACGACAGGGGGGAACAGATACGCAGTATTTT. Residues: CASSEERQGGTDTQYF.

The CDR3: CASSPTGDQETQYF. CDR3 bases: TGTGCCAGCAGCCCGACAGGGGACCAAGAGACCCAGTACTTC. The genes are TRBV28 and TRBJ2-5; 8 bases line up with TRBD1. The CDR3 is 14 amino acids. The germline V gene has CDR1 MDHEN and CDR2 SYDVKM. The junction had 3 bases not matched to a gene; V was cut back by 6 bases and J by 0 bases.

Of note for this clone: Other nucleotide sequences in the sample specify the same CDR3. The chain uses TRBV3-1 (or the pseudogene TRBV3-2) and TRBJ2-5; no firm D call. This CDR3 is built from 10 residues. The germline CDR1 and CDR2 sequences are LGHDT and YNNKEL (reference sequence). With 3 bases removed from V and 5 bases from J, the gap between germline ends came to 1 base. Here the CDR3 reads CASSQETQYF. The CDR3 DNA is TGTGCCAGCAGCCAGGAGACCCAGTACTTC.

This chain connects TRBV2 to TRBJ1-1; possibly TRBD1 for D (5 bases). The germline V and J ends were trimmed by 6 bases and 0 bases, with 5 bases remaining between them. This CDR3 is 12 amino acids long. Germline lookup yields CDR1 SNHLY and CDR2 FYNNEI. In nucleotides, the CDR3 is TGTGCCAGCAGGGGACTGAACACTGAAGCTTTCTTT. Translating gives CASRGLNTEAFF.

This rearrangement joins TRBV7-2 to TRBJ1-1; possibly TRBD1 for D (5 bases). There are 15 residues in the CDR3. Trimming removed 6 bases from V and 4 bases from J, with 18 bases in between. Per the germline V gene, CDR1 is SGHTA and CDR2 is FQGNSA. The CDR3 coding sequence is TGTGCCAGCAGGCTAAGAGGGGTATACAGCACTGAAGCTTTCTTT. It codes for CASRLRGVYSTEAFF. Supplemented by reference TRBV7-2 and TRBJ1-1, the full variable domain reads GAGVSQSPSNKVTEKGKDVELRCDPISGHTALYWYRQSLGQGLEFLIYFQGNSAPDKSGLPSDRFSAERTGGSVSTLTIQRTQQEDSAVYLCASRLRGVYSTEAFFGQGTRLTVV.

The chain employs TRBV4-2 and TRBJ2-2; 7 positions match TRBD1. Germline trimming cut 4 bases from V and 1 base from J; bases unmatched to any gene: 0. This CDR3 spans 14 amino acids. From germline, CDR1 is LGHNA and CDR2 YNFKEQ. This CDR3 is CASSRQGNTGELFF. As DNA, the CDR3 is TGTGCCAGCAGCCGACAGGGGAACACCGGGGAGCTGTTTTTT.

This chain connects TRBV3-1 (or the pseudogene TRBV3-2) to TRBJ2-7; D is uncertain. The CDR3 is 15 amino acids. Germline loops: CDR1 LGHDT, CDR2 YNNKEL (reference sequence). V shed 6 bases and J shed 1 base, with 16 bases lying between them. CDR3 region: CASSKTEDRSYEQYF. The CDR3 nucleotides read TGTGCCAGCAGTAAAACCGAGGATAGATCCTACGAGCAGTACTTC.

The chain carries TRBV19 and TRBJ1-4; weak D call: TRBD1 (5 bases). Germline V lookup: CDR1 LNHDA, CDR2 SQIVND (reference sequence). The CDR3 contains 14 residues. The germline V and J ends were trimmed by 4 bases and 8 bases, with 14 bases remaining between them. The CDR3 DNA reads TGTGCCAGTAGTAGCGTCGGGGGGAACGAAAAACTGTTTTTT. Protein product: CASSSVGGNEKLFF. Looking up the rest from reference TRBV19 and TRBJ1-4 gives the full variable domain: DGGITQSPKYLFRKEGQNVTLSCEQNLNHDAMYWYRQDPGQGLRLIYYSQIVNDFQKGDIAEGYSVSREKKESFPLTVTSAQKNPTAFYLCASSSVGGNEKLFFGSGTQLSVL.

V usage is TRBV5-4 and J usage is TRBJ1-1, with no clear D. V dropped 1 base and J dropped 4 bases, with 11 bases sitting between them. Germline V gene sequence: CDR1 SGHNT, CDR2 YYREEE (reference sequence). CDR3 length equals 14 residues. The chain's CDR3 is CASSLPQEATEAFF. The CDR3 coding sequence is TGTGCCAGCAGCTTGCCCCAGGAAGCCACTGAAGCTTTCTTT.

This clone was recorded once. The gene calls are TRBV19 and TRBJ1-5; D call uncertain. Germline V CDR1 and CDR2: LNHDA, SQIVND (reference sequence). The CDR3 extends over 15 amino acids. Trimming shortened V by 3 bases and J by 4 bases, and 13 bases separated the two germline ends. CDR3 bases: TGTGCCAGTAGTATCAAGGGTGCGGTTAATCAGCCCCAGCATTTT. It encodes CASSIKGAVNQPQHF.

This rearrangement joins TRBV28 to TRBJ2-5; 8 bases fit TRBD1. The ends lost 4 bases at V and 1 base at J; junction bases unmatched: 8. Germline V CDR1 and CDR2: MDHEN, SYDVKM. The CDR3 runs 16 residues. DNA of the CDR3: TGTGCCAGCAGTTCAACTGGGACAGGCGTCCAAGAGACCCAGTACTTC. Residues: CASSSTGTGVQETQYF.

The V call is TRBV30, the J call TRBJ2-1; TRBD2 matches at 8 bases. V lost 8 bases to trimming and J lost 7 bases; unmatched junction nucleotides: 13. The germline CDR1 and CDR2 sequences are GTSNPN and SVGIG (reference sequence). There are 14 residues in the CDR3. The CDR3 region is CAGGAGGLLNEQFF. CDR3 in DNA: TGTGCCGGGGGCGCGGGAGGACTTTTAAATGAGCAGTTCTTC. The whole variable domain, filled in from reference TRBV30 and TRBJ2-1, reads SQTIHQWPATLVQPVGSPLSLECTVEGTSNPNLYWYRQAAGRGLQLLFYSVGIGQISSEVPQNLSASRPQDRQFILSSKKLLLSDSGFYLCAGGAGGLLNEQFFGPGTRLTVL.

This rearrangement joins TRBV27 to TRBJ2-7; D unresolved. There are 16 residues in the CDR3. Trimming removed 7 bases from V and 0 bases from J, with 19 bases in between. Germline CDR1 MNHEY, CDR2 SMNVEV (reference sequence). CDR3 in amino acids: CASTPSVGPHSYEQYF. CDR3 DNA sequence: TGTGCCAGCACCCCCTCGGTAGGGCCGCACTCCTACGAGCAGTACTTC.

The chain combines TRBV10-2 with TRBJ2-6, with TRBD1 matching over 8 bases. Trimming removed 6 bases from V and 2 bases from J; junction bases left unmatched: 3. Looked up from germline, CDR1 is WSHSY and CDR2 is SAAADI. There are 15 residues in the CDR3. The CDR3 DNA is TGCGCCAGCAGAGAACAGGGGGCTGGGGCCAACGTCCTGACTTTC. As protein: CASREQGAGANVLTF.

The chain combines TRBV30 with TRBJ2-7; possibly TRBD1 for D (7 bases). Germline V gene data show CDR1 as GTSNPN and CDR2 as SVGIG (reference sequence). CDR3 length equals 14 residues. V lost 4 bases to trimming and J lost 4 bases, with 17 bases between them. The CDR3 is CAWNGGGGSYEQYF. CDR3 bases: TGTGCCTGGAACGGAGGGGGCGGCTCTTACGAGCAGTACTTC.

This clone was seen a handful of times. The chain couples TRBV19 to TRBJ1-5; D remains unclear. Germline V CDR1 and CDR2: LNHDA, SQIVND (reference sequence). This CDR3 has 15 amino acids. V gave up 6 bases and J gave up 5 bases, with 17 bases separating them. The CDR3 region has the DNA TGTGCCAGTAGGTCCGACTGGACGGGAGATCAGCCCCAGCATTTT. Translated, it gives CASRSDWTGDQPQHF.

This clone appeared a single time. The gene calls are TRBV6-2 or TRBV6-3 and TRBJ2-5; TRBD2 matches at 8 bases. The CDR3 is 19 amino acids. The ends lost 2 bases at V and 7 bases at J; junction bases unmatched: 21. Germline V gene data show CDR1 as MNHEY and CDR2 as SVGEGT. CDR3 region: CASSYGGWLRAGALRTQYF. The CDR3 nucleotides are TGTGCCAGCAGTTACGGTGGCTGGTTAAGAGCGGGAGCCCTAAGGACCCAGTACTTC.

V and J are TRBV5-1 and TRBJ2-3; D is perhaps TRBD2 (5 bases). V was shortened by 2 bases and J by 4 bases, with 14 bases between the two germline ends. Germline CDR1 reads SGHRS; CDR2 reads YFSETQ. The CDR3 has 15 residues. This CDR3 is CASSLDLAVPDTQYF. The CDR3 region has the DNA TGCGCCAGCAGCTTAGATCTAGCCGTGCCAGATACGCAGTATTTT.

This chain connects TRBV5-1 to TRBJ1-1; TRBD1 matches at 7 bases. There are 14 residues in the CDR3. V lost 3 bases and J lost 0; bases outside the gene matches: 2. CDR1 and CDR2 (germline): SGHRS, YFSETQ. The CDR3 region has the DNA TGCGCCAGCAGCTGGACAGGATTGAACACTGAAGCTTTCTTT. This sequence encodes CASSWTGLNTEAFF.

The rearrangement links TRBV5-6 to TRBJ2-3; no clear D. There are 14 residues in the CDR3. Per germline, CDR1 SGHDT and CDR2 YYEEEE. V shed 0 bases and J shed 2 bases, with 7 bases lying between them. Written as DNA, the CDR3 is TGTGCCAGCAGCTTGGGGCAGCCCACAGATACGCAGTATTTT. Translated: CASSLGQPTDTQYF.

This chain connects TRBV21-1 to TRBJ2-3; TRBD2, the D gene given by the table, was not confirmed from the DNA. TRBV21-1 is reported as a pseudogene. The CDR3 has 19 amino acids. The CDR3 DNA sequence: TGTGCCAGCAGCAAAAGGCTAGCGGGAGGTTCAGGCCCCACAGATACGCAGTATTTT. Translated: CASSKRLAGGSGPTDTQYF.

The chain joins TRBV19 to TRBJ1-1, with D unclear. Germline CDR1 LNHDA, CDR2 SQIVND (reference sequence). V was shortened by 3 bases and J by 4 bases, with 12 bases between the two germline ends. This CDR3 comprises 14 residues. CDR3 DNA: TGTGCCAGTAGTATGAGGCAAGTAGGCACTGAAGCTTTCTTT. Translated: CASSMRQVGTEAFF.

The chain carries TRBV4-2 and TRBJ2-3; D may be TRBD2 (5 bases). From germline, CDR1 is LGHNA and CDR2 YNFKEQ. This CDR3 region has 15 residues. V dropped 7 bases and J dropped 2 bases, with 16 bases sitting between them. CDR3 amino acids: CASTEGSFNTDTQYF. The CDR3 DNA follows: TGTGCCAGCACCGAAGGGAGTTTCAACACAGATACGCAGTATTTT.

The chain links TRBV5-1 to TRBJ2-1; D gene unclear. CDR1 is SGHRS and CDR2 is YFSETQ in the germline V gene. V gave up 0 bases and J gave up 6 bases, with 10 bases separating them. This CDR3 comprises 14 residues. This chain's CDR3 is CASSLVLVPNEQFF. CDR3 DNA sequence: TGCGCCAGCAGCTTGGTCCTAGTCCCCAATGAGCAGTTCTTC.

The chain recombines TRBV27 with TRBJ2-1; D may be TRBD1 (5 bases). The germline V gene has CDR1 MNHEY and CDR2 SMNVEV (reference sequence). Trimming cost V 2 bases and J 12 bases, with 14 bases left between them. This CDR3 comprises 13 residues. CDR3 in DNA: TGTGCCAGCAGTTTAGGAAGGGGCTTGGGGCAGTTCTTC. Amino acid sequence: CASSLGRGLGQFF.

The CDR3 nucleotides read TGTGCCAGCAGCTTAACCGCGGGGCCCTACAATGAGCAGTTCTTC. Encoded protein: CASSLTAGPYNEQFF. The chain couples TRBV7-2 to TRBJ2-1; D is possibly TRBD2 (6 bases). From germline, CDR1 is SGHTA and CDR2 FQGNSA. The CDR3 runs to 15 residues. The V gene lost 2 bases and the J gene lost 2 bases, with 10 bases spanning the gap. Based on the CDR3 plus reference TRBV7-2 and TRBJ2-1, the full variable domain is GAGVSQSPSNKVTEKGKDVELRCDPISGHTALYWYRQSLGQGLEFLIYFQGNSAPDKSGLPSDRFSAERTGGSVSTLTIQRTQQEDSAVYLCASSLTAGPYNEQFFGPGTRLTVL.

The J gene is TRBJ2-7, the V gene TRBV28; tentative D call: TRBD2 (5 bases). This CDR3 is built from 12 residues. Germline-derived CDR1 and CDR2 are MDHEN and SYDVKM. V was clipped by 5 bases and J by 6 bases, with 11 bases between them. CDR3 loop: CASSPIGLEQYF. The CDR3 nucleotides read TGTGCCAGCAGTCCCATCGGACTCGAGCAGTACTTC.

This clone showed up just once. The J gene is TRBJ1-2, the V gene TRBV4-3; maybe TRBD1 (6 bases). This CDR3 has 16 residues. Germline CDR1 is LGHNA and CDR2 is YSLEER. Trimming took 4 bases from V and 4 from J, leaving 19 bases between them. The CDR3 protein is CASSRRGGGEAYGYTF. Written as DNA, the CDR3 is TGCGCCAGCAGCCGTCGGGGGGGCGGGGAGGCCTATGGCTACACCTTC.

This chain connects TRBV6-1 to TRBJ1-1; D might be TRBD1 (5 bases). Germline loops: CDR1 MNHNS, CDR2 SASEGT. The CDR3 sequence is 14 residues long. Trimming shortened V by 3 bases and J by 4 bases, and 12 bases separated the two germline ends. The CDR3 nucleotides are TGTGCCAGCAGTGAGGGGGGTCGGAGCACTGAAGCTTTCTTT. Translated, it gives CASSEGGRSTEAFF.